The T cell receptor (beta chain) described here comes from a study of graft-versus-host responses after intestinal transplantation. The wider study: Multivisceral, liver-intestinal, or isolated intestinal grafts went to recipients. Anti-thymocyte globulin was used for induction in all recipients, who then took tacrolimus and steroids for approximately 3 years. The study's findings and limits: Among recipient marrow samples, GvH clones were found; some appeared first in ileum or blood. The highest levels of circulating GvH clones went along with early declines in HvG clones after transplant.

The CDR3 length is 13 residues. J was trimmed by 0 bases and V by 10 bases; bases with no gene match: 3. CDR1 is MNHEY and CDR2 is SMNVEV in the germline V gene (reference sequence). On this clone: Its target is not known.

The assay was immunoSEQ multiplex PCR, and TCRdb's table has in-frame clones only and misses some. The sample consists of around 90,000 clones, over 80% of them appearing once. The rearrangement links TRBV27 to TRBJ2-1; 7 positions match TRBD2. The input for sequencing was unstimulated CD8+ T cells sorted from spleen or lymph node cells, taken before intestinal transplant. The sequence came from a human donor who received an intestinal transplant. In DNA form, the CDR3 reads TGTGCCACCGGACTAGACTCCTACAATGAGCAGTTCTTC. As protein: CATGLDSYNEQFF.